This TCR beta chain was recovered during a study of beta chain features in type 1 diabetes. A few counts support this clone. V gave up 6 bases and J gave up 1 base, with 8 bases separating them. Germline V lookup: CDR1 SGHTA, CDR2 FQGNSA. The CDR3 spans 13 residues. The authors reverse transcribed all of the isolated RNA, so sequencing captured expressed TCRB transcripts. Data came from immunoSEQ multiplex PCR; TCRdb stores just in-frame clones and leaves some out. Of 400,000 to 450,000 clones listed, approximately 15% are singletons. The sequence came from a man aged 25 to 40 in good health. V usage is TRBV7-2 and J usage is TRBJ2-3; D gene unclear. The sequenced sample was naive CD4+ T cells from blood. CDR3 region: CASSPVGTDTQYF. CDR3 sequence (DNA): TGTGCCAGCAGTCCCGTAGGCACAGATACGCAGTATTTT.